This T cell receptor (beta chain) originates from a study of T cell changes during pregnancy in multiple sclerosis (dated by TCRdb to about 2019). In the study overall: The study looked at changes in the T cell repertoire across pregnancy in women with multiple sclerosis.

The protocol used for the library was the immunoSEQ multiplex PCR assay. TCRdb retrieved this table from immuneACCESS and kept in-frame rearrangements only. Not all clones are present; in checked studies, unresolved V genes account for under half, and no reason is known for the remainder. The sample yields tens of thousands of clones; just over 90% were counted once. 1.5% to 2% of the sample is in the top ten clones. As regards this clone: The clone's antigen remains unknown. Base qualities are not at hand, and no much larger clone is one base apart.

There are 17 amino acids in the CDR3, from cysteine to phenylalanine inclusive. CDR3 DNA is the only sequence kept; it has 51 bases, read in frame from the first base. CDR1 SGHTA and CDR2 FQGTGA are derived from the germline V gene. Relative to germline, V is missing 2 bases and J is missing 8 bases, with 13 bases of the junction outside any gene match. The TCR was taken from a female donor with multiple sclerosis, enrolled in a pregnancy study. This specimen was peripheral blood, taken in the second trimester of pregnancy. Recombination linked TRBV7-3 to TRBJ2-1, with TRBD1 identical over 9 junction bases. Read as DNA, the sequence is TGTGCCAGCAGCTTACACCACAGGGGGCGACTCCTCGATGAGCAGTTCTTC. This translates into CASSLHHRGRLLDEQFF. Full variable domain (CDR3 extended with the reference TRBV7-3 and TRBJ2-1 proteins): GAGVSQTPSNKVTEKGKYVELRCDPISGHTALYWYRQSLGQGPEFLIYFQGTGAADDSGLPNDRFFAVRPEGSVSTLKIQRTERGDSAVYLCASSLHHRGRLLDEQFFGPGTRLTVL.